The clone carrying this T cell receptor beta chain showed up just a few times. The antigen remains unidentified. One junction end disagrees with the germline gene, perhaps due to a read error. This sample is drawn from a study of OX40 agonist ivuxolimab in advanced cancers. Study in general: The dose-escalation cohort was over 65% male, with a mean age of 60 years, ranging roughly 20 to 90. Three patients, one with hepatocellular carcinoma and two with cutaneous melanoma, achieved partial responses.

Whole-study results and caveats: Dose levels from 0.1 to 3.0 mg/kg saw CD4+ and CD8+ blood T cells expand clonally by week 6. Mean expanded clone counts were higher in CD8+ than CD4+ T cells.

Germline CDR1 and CDR2: SGHVS and FNYEAQ. The CDR3 consists of 13 residues. Data came from immunoSEQ multiplex PCR; TCRdb stores just in-frame clones and leaves some out. The sample holds about 61,000 clones; roughly 85% are singletons and the top ten take less than 0.55%. This sequence joins TRBV7-6 and TRBJ2-1; the D gene is possibly TRBD1 (5 bases). This specimen was CD4+ or CD8+ T cells sorted from blood, taken in a trial of the OX40 agonist ivuxolimab. The sequence was obtained from an adult with an advanced solid tumor such as melanoma, head and neck, liver or kidney cancer. CDR3 loop: CASTQGASNGQFF. The CDR3 bases are TGTGCCAGCACGCAAGGGGCCTCCAATGGGCAGTTCTTC.